This T cell receptor beta chain was captured in a study of CD8 T cells in Susac syndrome. Study background: Among the sequenced Susac syndrome patients, 5 or 6 had active disease while eight were in remission. At blood draw, Susac syndrome patients were therapy-naive, on corticosteroids, or on intravenous immunoglobulin alone.

This clonotype was detected only once. Its antigen is currently unknown. An amount of RNA that ranged from roughly 0.45 to 1 ug was reverse transcribed with random hexamers. TCRdb analysed the immunoSEQ multiplex PCR reads with MiXCR anew, one entry per CDR3 protein. This sample has 210,000 or so distinct CDR3 sequences, with around 93% found just once. Study-wide results and limits: The study acknowledged a relatively small number of individuals in its TCR sequencing and HLA analysis.

In germline, CDR1 is SGHRS, CDR2 YFSETQ. V was shortened by 6 bases and J by 3 bases, with 13 bases between the two germline ends. The CDR3 totals 14 residues. This clonotype was obtained from a human donor with Susac syndrome. The chain links TRBV5-1 to TRBJ2-1, with D possibly TRBD2 on 6 matching bases. Sequencing was done on a sample of CD4+ T cells from PBMCs. The CDR3 sequence: CASTYDGGYNEQFF. CDR3 sequence (DNA): TGCGCCAGCACCTACGACGGGGGCTACAATGAGCAGTTCTTC.